One and the same sample provided the 19 T cell receptor beta chains below, sequenced in a study of cytomegalovirus exposure and HLA in healthy donors. Vbeta (60) and Jbeta (13) primers were used in the PCR. Some clones are missing from TCRdb's copy, which holds only in-frame ones; the method was immunoSEQ multiplex PCR. This repertoire shows 100,000 to 130,000 clones, roughly 73% found once; its top ten account for roughly 7.8%. Sequencing used PBMCs. All receptors come from a man aged 25-40 years in good health and CMV-seronegative.

This clone was detected only a few times. The CDR3 DNA reads as TGTGCCAGCTCAACGGGAGGGACTGGGGCCGGGGAGCTGTTTTTT. This gives the protein CASSTGGTGAGELFF. V and J are TRBV28 and TRBJ2-2; 8 bases agree with TRBD2. Germline V gene sequence: CDR1 MDHEN, CDR2 SYDVKM. The CDR3 is 15 amino acids. J gave up 6 bases and V 8 bases, and 11 bases lay outside the gene matches.

This clone was detected only a few times. This sequence joins TRBV7-7 and TRBJ1-1; D gene unclear. V was trimmed by 5 bases and J by 3 bases, leaving 10 bases between them. The CDR3 is 13 amino acids. Germline loops: CDR1 SSHAT, CDR2 FNYEAQ (reference sequence). This chain's CDR3 is CASSLYMDTEAFF. CDR3 sequence (DNA): TGTGCCAGCAGCCTTTACATGGACACTGAAGCTTTCTTT.

This chain connects TRBV6-5 to TRBJ1-4; 12 bases match TRBD1. V shed 8 bases, J shed 8 bases, and the junction held 6 bases outside the gene matches. The germline V gene encodes CDR1 MNHEY and CDR2 SVGAGI. This CDR3 is built from 14 residues. CDR3 sequence reads: CASGDRGRGEKLFF. The DNA of the CDR3 is TGTGCCAGCGGGGACAGGGGGCGCGGGGAAAAACTGTTTTTT.

The V and J genes are TRBV5-1 and TRBJ2-5, with D tentatively TRBD1 (5 bases). The DNA end is more similar to TRBJ2-7, so the J call may be wrong. Germline V gives CDR1 SGHRS, CDR2 YFSETQ. There are 16 residues in the CDR3. As DNA, the CDR3 is TGCGCCAGCAGTTTAGGGGCACAGGCCACCTCCTACGAGCAGTACTTC. This sequence encodes CASSLGAQATSYEQYF.

The V gene is TRBV28, the J gene TRBJ1-1; 7 positions match TRBD1. V was clipped by 6 bases and J by 4 bases; unmatched bases: 11. Germline V gives CDR1 MDHEN, CDR2 SYDVKM. The CDR3 is 15 amino acids. DNA of the CDR3: TGTGCCAGCAGAAAACAGGGGACCCAGAGCACTGAAGCTTTCTTT. Translated, it gives CASRKQGTQSTEAFF.

This clone was counted only a few times. This chain joins TRBV6-1 and TRBJ1-5; perhaps TRBD1 as D (5 bases). The CDR3 loop spans 14 amino acids. Germline values: CDR1 MNHNS, CDR2 SASEGT. V lost 2 bases and J lost 5, with 10 bases in between. The CDR3 is CASSESGIYQPQHF. Here the CDR3 DNA reads TGTGCCAGCAGTGAATCAGGGATTTATCAGCCCCAGCATTTT.

The chain recombines TRBV30 with TRBJ1-5; no definite D call. With 2 bases removed from V and 2 bases from J, the gap between germline ends came to 7 bases. CDR1 and CDR2 (germline): GTSNPN, SVGIG (reference sequence). The CDR3 totals 13 residues. CDR3 sequence (DNA): TGTGCCTGGAGTCTAGGAGGCAATCAGCCCCAGCATTTT. It specifies CAWSLGGNQPQHF.

The V call is TRBV10-3, the J call TRBJ1-5; D ambiguous. Trimming cost V 6 bases and J 6 bases, with 15 bases left between them. The CDR3 extends over 14 amino acids. The V gene's germline CDR1 is ENHRY and CDR2 SYGVKD. The CDR3 sequence: CAIREELSGQPQHF. CDR3 DNA: TGTGCCATCAGAGAAGAGCTTTCGGGTCAGCCCCAGCATTTT.

About this clone: The same CDR3 is also encoded by other DNA sequences in this sample. The V call is TRBV11-2, the J call TRBJ2-1, with D hard to call. Germline V gene sequence: CDR1 SGHAT, CDR2 FQNNGV. Trimming took off 5 bases at V and 7 bases at J, with 6 bases between the two ends. The CDR3 runs to 11 residues. CDR3: CASSRGNEQFF. Here the CDR3 DNA reads TGTGCCAGCAGCCGCGGAAATGAGCAGTTCTTC.

V and J are TRBV7-2 and TRBJ2-1; 9 nucleotides match TRBD2. In germline, CDR1 is SGHTA, CDR2 FQGNSA. The CDR3 extends over 19 amino acids. The V segment lost 5 bases and the J segment 0 bases; nucleotides outside the gene matches: 14. The CDR3 region is CASSPGGTSSASSYNEQFF. The DNA of the CDR3 is TGTGCCAGCAGCCCGGGTGGGACTAGCTCCGCGAGCTCCTACAATGAGCAGTTCTTC.

The CDR3 here is CASSQERASNTEAFF. CDR3 nucleotides: TGTGCCAGCAGCCAAGAACGAGCTTCAAACACTGAAGCTTTCTTT. This chain joins TRBV14 and TRBJ1-1, with D hard to call. Germline CDR1 is SGHDN and CDR2 is FVKESK. The V gene lost 0 bases and the J gene lost 2 bases, with 10 bases spanning the gap. The CDR3 is 15 amino acids.

The chain recombines TRBV6-1 with TRBJ2-7; TRBD2 aligns across 7 bases. The CDR3 sequence is 13 residues long. The germline V gene has CDR1 MNHNS and CDR2 SASEGT. V gave up 2 bases and J gave up 3 bases; unmatched junction bases: 1. CDR3 coding DNA: TGTGCCAGCAGTGAAAGCGGGAACTACGAGCAGTACTTC. It codes for CASSESGNYEQYF.

V gene TRBV2 combines with J gene TRBJ1-5, with TRBD1 as a possible D gene (6 bases). CDR1 and CDR2 from the germline V gene are SNHLY and FYNNEI. V was clipped by 4 bases and J by 3 bases, with 10 bases between them. This CDR3 is built from 14 residues. The DNA of the CDR3 is TGTGCCAGCAGTGGGACAGACCACAATCAGCCCCAGCATTTT. As protein: CASSGTDHNQPQHF. The full variable domain, completed using reference TRBV2 and TRBJ1-5, is EPEVTQTPSHQVTQMGQEVILRCVPISNHLYFYWYRQILGQKVEFLVSFYNNEISEKSEIFDDQFSVERPDGSNFTLKIRSTKLEDSAMYFCASSGTDHNQPQHFGDGTRLSIL.

This rearrangement joins TRBV6-6 to TRBJ2-5; D may be TRBD1 (5 bases). The J call may be incorrect, as the DNA end agrees better with TRBJ2-7. The CDR3 length is 14 residues. CDR1 and CDR2 from the germline V gene are MNHNY and SVGAGI (reference sequence). The CDR3 sequence is CASSPPTDSYEQYF. CDR3 bases: TGTGCCAGCAGTCCCCCGACAGACTCCTACGAGCAGTACTTC.

The chain is built from TRBV19 and TRBJ1-5, with 8 positions matching TRBD1. The V segment lost 2 bases and the J segment 2 bases; nucleotides outside the gene matches: 20. Per the germline V gene, CDR1 is LNHDA and CDR2 is SQIVND (reference sequence). CDR3 length: 21 amino acids. CDR3 DNA sequence: TGTGCCAGTAGTATAAGTACCGGACAGGGAGGGACTATATGGGGCAATCAGCCCCAGCATTTT. Translating it yields CASSISTGQGGTIWGNQPQHF. Based on the CDR3 plus reference TRBV19 and TRBJ1-5, the full variable domain is DGGITQSPKYLFRKEGQNVTLSCEQNLNHDAMYWYRQDPGQGLRLIYYSQIVNDFQKGDIAEGYSVSREKKESFPLTVTSAQKNPTAFYLCASSISTGQGGTIWGNQPQHFGDGTRLSIL.

The chain recombines TRBV11-2 with TRBJ1-4, with 7 bases fitting TRBD1. The CDR3 consists of 15 residues. The junction had 7 bases not matched to a gene; V was cut back by 5 bases and J by 4 bases. The germline gives CDR1 SGHAT, CDR2 FQNNGV. The CDR3 nucleotides are TGTGCCAGCAGCACGACAGGGATCGGTAATGAAAAACTGTTTTTT. It is translated as CASSTTGIGNEKLFF.

This sequence joins TRBV28 and TRBJ2-1, with TRBD2 identical over 10 bases. Germline V gene data show CDR1 as MDHEN and CDR2 as SYDVKM. V was pared by 5 bases and J by 8 bases, with 3 bases of the junction left unmatched. The CDR3 contains 13 residues. The CDR3 bases are TGTGCCAGCAGTGTACTAGCGGGGTATGAGCAGTTCTTC. Residues: CASSVLAGYEQFF.

The gene calls are TRBV29-1 and TRBJ1-5; D is perhaps TRBD1 (5 bases). The CDR3 is 14 amino acids. Germline CDR1 is SQVTM and CDR2 is ANQGSEA. V lost 6 bases and J 5 bases, leaving 17 bases between the germline ends. The CDR3 nucleotides are TGCAGCGTGGGCGGGGGAAACTTCGATCAGCCCCAGCATTTT. Its protein is CSVGGGNFDQPQHF.

In the case of this clone: One junction end does not reproduce the germline sequence, and a read error may be involved. The chain couples TRBV30 to TRBJ1-1; D might be TRBD1 (5 bases). The germline gives CDR1 GTSNPN, CDR2 SVGIG (reference sequence). The CDR3 loop spans 13 amino acids. The CDR3: CAVSWGGLTEAFF. CDR3 nucleotide sequence: TGCGCTGTTTCGTGGGGGGGACTCACTGAAGCTTTCTTT. The full variable domain, with the rest looked up from reference TRBV30 and TRBJ1-1, is SQTIHQWPATLVQPVGSPLSLECTVEGTSNPNLYWYRQAAGRGLQLLFYSVGIGQISSEVPQNLSASRPQDRQFILSSKKLLLSDSGFYLCAVSWGGLTEAFFGQGTRLTVV.